This note documents a single T cell receptor beta chain sequence. Its antigen is still unknown. The data derive from a study of T cell responses to AZD1222 COVID-19 vaccine. Study-level findings and limits: The study sampled repertoires only after the peak T cell response. Only a handful of AZD1222 recipients, more than 5 in all, had baseline seropositivity. Clonal diversity may have been underestimated in mostly white British donors.

Sequencing was performed with immunoSEQ multiplex PCR; in TCRdb, only in-frame clones are kept and a portion is missing. The table has 40,000 to 50,000 clones, about nine tenths seen once. This clonotype was obtained from an adult who received the AZD1222 COVID-19 vaccine. The starting material was peripheral blood, obtained 28 days after the second AZD1222 dose.

The CDR3 sequence: CATSGVAEETQYF. The CDR3 region has the DNA TGTGCCACCAGTGGGGTTGCGGAAGAGACCCAGTACTTC. The rearrangement joins TRBV24-1 to TRBJ2-5; D unresolved. Germline lookup yields CDR1 KGHDR and CDR2 SFDVKD. V was shortened by 5 bases and J by 3 bases, with 9 bases between the two germline ends. There are 13 residues in the CDR3.